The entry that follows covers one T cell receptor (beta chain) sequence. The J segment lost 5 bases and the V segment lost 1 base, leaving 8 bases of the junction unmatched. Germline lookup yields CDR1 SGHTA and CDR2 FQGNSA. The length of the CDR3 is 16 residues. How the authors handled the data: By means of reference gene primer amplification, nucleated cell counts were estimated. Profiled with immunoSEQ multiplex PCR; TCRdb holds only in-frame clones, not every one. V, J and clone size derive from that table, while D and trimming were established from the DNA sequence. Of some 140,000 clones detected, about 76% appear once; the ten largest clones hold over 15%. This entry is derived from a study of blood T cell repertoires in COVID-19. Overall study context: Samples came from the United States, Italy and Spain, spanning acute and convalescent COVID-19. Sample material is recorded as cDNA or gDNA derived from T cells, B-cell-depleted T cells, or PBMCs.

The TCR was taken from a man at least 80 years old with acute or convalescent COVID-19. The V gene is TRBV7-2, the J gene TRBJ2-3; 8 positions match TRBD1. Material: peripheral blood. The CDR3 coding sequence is TGTGCCAGCAGCTTAGGAGGACAGGGTCCACGAGATACGCAGTATTTT. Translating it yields CASSLGGQGPRDTQYF.